The 24 T cell receptor beta chains below come from one sample, sequenced in a study of vaccination effects on CD4 cells after COVID-19. Produced via immunoSEQ multiplex PCR; TCRdb's table is partial and in-frame only. The sample yields 17,000 or so clones, almost 70% seen once. What these receptors recognize is not known. Within the ViraFEST assay, antigen-specific CD4+ T cells underwent expansion with viral peptide pools prior to sequencing. With about ten days of culture completed, CD4+ T cells were isolated. Subjects were given two BNT162b2 or mRNA-1273 vaccine doses. Sequencing used CD4+ T cells from PBMCs cultured with SARS-CoV-2 spike peptides, obtained after COVID-19 vaccination. These receptors were taken from a human donor who received a COVID-19 vaccine.

The chain carries TRBV9 and TRBJ1-2; a weak D match, TRBD1 (5 bases). The CDR3 covers 14 residues. Deletions cut 0 bases from V and 2 bases from J, with 8 bases between. Germline V CDR1 and CDR2: SGDLS, YYNGEE. This CDR3 is CASSVGQSNYGYTF. CDR3 in DNA: TGTGCCAGCAGCGTAGGACAGAGCAACTATGGCTACACCTTC.

V is TRBV24-1 and J is TRBJ2-5; D is possibly TRBD1 (6 bases). V was pared by 3 bases and J by 2 bases, with 12 bases between. From germline, CDR1 is KGHDR and CDR2 SFDVKD. The CDR3 is made up of 15 amino acids. The CDR3 is CATSDRQVRQETQYF. CDR3 bases: TGTGCCACCAGTGATAGACAGGTCCGGCAAGAGACCCAGTACTTC.

The chain has TRBV30 and TRBJ1-6; D is undetermined. The CDR3 has 11 amino acids. Germline V gives CDR1 GTSNPN, CDR2 SVGIG (reference sequence). Trimming cost V 0 bases and J 19 bases, with 13 bases left between them. Here the CDR3 DNA reads TGTGCCTGGAGTGTAAGAACCGAACGGCACTTT. The encoded protein is CAWSVRTERHF.

The chain has TRBV6-5 and TRBJ2-1; 8 nucleotides align to TRBD1. Trimming cost V 4 bases and J 0 bases; bases outside gene matches: 5. The germline V gene encodes CDR1 MNHEY and CDR2 SVGAGI. CDR3 length: 16 residues. CDR3 DNA: TGTGCCAGCAGTTTACAGGGGGATAGCTCCTACAATGAGCAGTTCTTC. It codes for CASSLQGDSSYNEQFF.

The chain couples TRBV28 to TRBJ1-1; 10 nucleotides match TRBD1. Germline values: CDR1 MDHEN, CDR2 SYDVKM. The CDR3 contains 16 residues. With 7 bases clipped from V and 7 bases from J, the junction kept 15 bases outside the gene matches. In nucleotides, the CDR3 is TGTGCCAGCAACGTCCCGGGACAGGGGAATGCAAATGAAGCTTTCTTT. The encoded protein is CASNVPGQGNANEAFF.

The chain recombines TRBV3-1 (or the pseudogene TRBV3-2) with TRBJ1-2; 8 nucleotides match TRBD1. The V segment lost 0 bases and the J segment 7 bases; nucleotides outside the gene matches: 1. The CDR3 covers 13 residues. Germline V lookup: CDR1 LGHDT, CDR2 YNNKEL (reference sequence). Written as DNA, the CDR3 is TGTGCCAGCAGCCAAGACAGGGGGCTTGGCTACACCTTC. Protein sequence: CASSQDRGLGYTF.

The chain couples TRBV5-1 to TRBJ2-7; D is possibly TRBD2 (6 bases). CDR1 and CDR2 from the germline V gene are SGHRS and YFSETQ. The V and J ends lost 0 bases and 0 bases respectively, with 13 bases between them. The CDR3 has 16 residues. Here the CDR3 DNA reads TGCGCCAGCAGCTTGGCTGGAGGGCCAGGCTCCTACGAGCAGTACTTC. This gives the protein CASSLAGGPGSYEQYF.

The chain is built from TRBV4-1 and TRBJ1-2; 11 nucleotides match TRBD1. Per germline, CDR1 MGHRA and CDR2 YSYEKL. The CDR3 is 17 residues long. V was clipped by 4 bases and J by 3 bases; unmatched bases: 10. The CDR3 spells CASSPRDRGKVDYGYTF. The CDR3 DNA reads TGCGCCAGCAGCCCGCGGGACAGGGGGAAAGTCGACTATGGCTACACCTTC.

V usage is TRBV19 and J usage is TRBJ2-7; 8 nucleotides agree with TRBD1. The germline V gene has CDR1 LNHDA and CDR2 SQIVND (reference sequence). J lost 3 bases, V lost 5 bases, and 6 bases had no gene match. This CDR3 contains 14 residues. CDR3 DNA sequence: TGTGCCAGTAGTCCCCAGGGGGCATTCTACGAGCAGTACTTC. It encodes CASSPQGAFYEQYF.

The rearrangement joins TRBV18 to TRBJ1-1; TRBD1 matches 7 bases. The CDR3 runs to 13 residues. Unmatched junction bases numbered 7, after V lost 10 bases and J lost 2 bases. The germline V gene encodes CDR1 KGHSH and CDR2 LQKENI. The CDR3 coding sequence is TGTGCCACCGCGGGACAGAAAAACACTGAAGCTTTCTTT. This gives the protein CATAGQKNTEAFF.

This chain uses TRBV7-3 with TRBJ2-3; 9 nucleotides agree with TRBD2. CDR1 and CDR2 from the germline V gene are SGHTA and FQGTGA. The V gene end was trimmed by 1 base and the J gene end by 2 bases; junction bases not matched to a gene: 16. CDR3 length: 20 amino acids. The CDR3 reads CASSLNAGAGGPGLTDTQYF. Written as DNA, the CDR3 is TGTGCCAGCAGCTTAAACGCCGGGGCGGGGGGGCCCGGACTCACAGATACGCAGTATTTT. The full variable domain, rest sourced from reference TRBV7-3 and TRBJ2-3, is GAGVSQTPSNKVTEKGKYVELRCDPISGHTALYWYRQSLGQGPEFLIYFQGTGAADDSGLPNDRFFAVRPEGSVSTLKIQRTERGDSAVYLCASSLNAGAGGPGLTDTQYFGPGTRLTVL.

The CDR3 DNA follows: TGTGCCAGCAGCGTCACCCCCACGGGACTAGACTACGAGCAGTACTTC. Encoded protein: CASSVTPTGLDYEQYF. The chain is built from TRBV27 and TRBJ2-7; 8 bases fit TRBD2. Germline CDR1 MNHEY, CDR2 SMNVEV (reference sequence). CDR3 size: 16 residues. V was clipped by 6 bases and J by 3 bases; unmatched bases: 13.

The rearrangement uses TRBV25-1 and TRBJ1-4; 7 bases match TRBD1. The CDR3 is 15 residues long. The V and J ends lost 4 bases and 7 bases, in that order; junction bases with no gene match: 9. Germline V gene lookup returns CDR1 MGHDK and CDR2 SYGVNS. The CDR3 is CASSATGESAEKLFF. CDR3 DNA: TGTGCCAGCAGTGCAACAGGGGAATCGGCTGAAAAACTGTTTTTT.

The chain combines TRBV3-1 (or the pseudogene TRBV3-2) with TRBJ2-3, with 10 bases identical to TRBD2. J lost 2 bases, V lost 5 bases, and 10 bases had no gene match. The CDR3 totals 17 residues. The germline V gene encodes CDR1 LGHDT and CDR2 YNNKEL (reference sequence). The CDR3 sequence is CASSSRKLAGYTDTQYF. The CDR3 DNA sequence: TGTGCCAGCAGCTCCCGTAAACTAGCGGGGTACACAGATACGCAGTATTTT.

By share of the sample, this clone is medium-sized. The chain joins TRBV9 to TRBJ2-7; possible D gene TRBD1, 6 bases. V gave up 0 bases and J gave up 2 bases, with 9 bases separating them. The germline gives CDR1 SGDLS, CDR2 YYNGEE. The CDR3 loop spans 14 amino acids. The CDR3 sequence: CASSVDGDTYEQYF. In nucleotides, the CDR3 is TGTGCCAGCAGCGTAGACGGGGACACCTACGAGCAGTACTTC.

The chain uses TRBV5-1 and TRBJ2-3, with D possibly matching TRBD1 (6 bases). V lost 4 bases, J lost 4 bases, and 13 bases lay in between. The CDR3 covers 14 residues. In germline, CDR1 is SGHRS, CDR2 YFSETQ. The CDR3 sequence: CASSPGHRSDTQYF. CDR3 nucleotide sequence: TGCGCCAGCAGCCCGGGACACCGATCAGATACGCAGTATTTT. Supplemented by reference TRBV5-1 and TRBJ2-3, the full variable domain reads KAGVTQTPRYLIKTRGQQVTLSCSPISGHRSVSWYQQTPGQGLQFLFEYFSETQRNKGNFPGRFSGRQFSNSRSEMNVSTLELGDSALYLCASSPGHRSDTQYFGPGTRLTVL.

The V gene is TRBV6-5, the J gene TRBJ1-2; D not certain. Trimming left V 6 bases short and J 4 bases short, with 15 bases between. CDR1 MNHEY and CDR2 SVGAGI come from the germline V gene. There are 14 residues in the CDR3. CDR3 DNA sequence: TGTGCCAGCAGCAGTTATGTATCGGGCTATGGCTACACCTTC. Its translation is CASSSYVSGYGYTF.

This sequence joins TRBV19 and TRBJ2-1; D perhaps matches TRBD2 (7 bases). Germline CDR1 reads LNHDA; CDR2 reads SQIVND (reference sequence). Between the trimmed V and J ends, which lost 5 bases and 9 bases, there was a span of 17 bases. The CDR3 length is 14 residues. The CDR3 reads CASSGGARGGEQFF. CDR3 DNA sequence: TGTGCCAGTAGTGGGGGCGCTAGGGGGGGTGAGCAGTTCTTC.

The chain links TRBV24-1 to TRBJ1-6, with a tentative D call TRBD1 (5 bases). This CDR3 comprises 12 residues. V was clipped by 3 bases and J by 18 bases, with 14 bases between them. The germline CDR1 and CDR2 sequences are KGHDR and SFDVKD. The CDR3 DNA reads as TGTGCCACCAGTGATCTGGGAGGGACCCACCACTTT. Protein sequence: CATSDLGGTHHF.

The rearrangement links TRBV10-3 to TRBJ2-5; a weak D match, TRBD1 (6 bases). The CDR3 is 14 amino acids. The V end was cut by 3 bases, the J end by 4 bases, with 12 bases between. The germline CDR1 and CDR2 sequences are ENHRY and SYGVKD. In nucleotides, the CDR3 is TGTGCCATCAGTGATTCGAAAGGGGGAGAGACCCAGTACTTC. This encodes CAISDSKGGETQYF.

The chain joins TRBV2 to TRBJ2-7, with D perhaps matching TRBD1 (6 bases). CDR1 and CDR2 from the germline V gene are SNHLY and FYNNEI. V gave up 5 bases and J gave up 6 bases, with 8 bases separating them. The CDR3 is 11 residues long. DNA of the CDR3: TGTGCCAGCAGTTGGGGGCTCGAGCAGTACTTC. Protein: CASSWGLEQYF. The full variable domain, with the rest looked up from reference TRBV2 and TRBJ2-7, is EPEVTQTPSHQVTQMGQEVILRCVPISNHLYFYWYRQILGQKVEFLVSFYNNEISEKSEIFDDQFSVERPDGSNFTLKIRSTKLEDSAMYFCASSWGLEQYFGPGTRLTVT.

The CDR3 loop is CSVGGVRANYGYTF. DNA of the CDR3: TGCAGCGTTGGCGGGGTGAGAGCTAACTATGGCTACACCTTC. This chain links TRBV29-1 with TRBJ1-2; unclear D gene. V lost 4 bases, J lost 0 bases, and 12 bases lay in between. CDR1 is SQVTM, CDR2 ANQGSEA, per germline. The CDR3 runs 14 residues.

In this sample, this clone turned up a few times. The CDR3 DNA reads as TGTGCCAGCGGCCGGGACAGGGTGTACGAGCAGTACTTC. Translation: CASGRDRVYEQYF. The V call is TRBV2, the J call TRBJ2-7, with 9 bases aligning to TRBD1. Germline V gene lookup returns CDR1 SNHLY and CDR2 FYNNEI. V was clipped by 8 bases and J by 4 bases; unmatched bases: 6. This CDR3 spans 13 amino acids. Variable domain in full (rest from reference TRBV2 and TRBJ2-7): EPEVTQTPSHQVTQMGQEVILRCVPISNHLYFYWYRQILGQKVEFLVSFYNNEISEKSEIFDDQFSVERPDGSNFTLKIRSTKLEDSAMYFCASGRDRVYEQYFGPGTRLTVT.

This chain connects TRBV28 to TRBJ1-2; D might be TRBD1 (6 bases). CDR1 MDHEN and CDR2 SYDVKM come from the germline V gene. Trimming cost V 10 bases and J 4 bases, with 25 bases left between them. This CDR3 has 16 amino acids. CDR3 DNA: TGTGCCACCGTCGTCTTATGGGGGCGTAATAGCTATGGCTACACCTTC. This translates into CATVVLWGRNSYGYTF.